This record covers a single T cell receptor beta chain. Its antigen is as yet unknown. The record originates from a study of PD-1 blockade in classical Hodgkin lymphoma. With V trimmed by 5 bases and J by 3 bases, 9 bases remained unmatched. CDR3 length equals 15 residues. Germline values: CDR1 MNHEY, CDR2 SVGAGI. Broader study findings: Whatever underlies the repertoire differences (possibly disease activity or prior therapy) remains undefined.

Sequenced by immunoSEQ multiplex PCR; TCRdb stores in-frame clones only, minus some. Of under 80,000 clones in the sample, nearly 95% are singletons; the top ten hold about 2.5%. Time point indicated: newly diagnosed, previously untreated cHL patient sample. For comparison, PBMCs from newly diagnosed, untreated classical Hodgkin lymphoma were used. The sequencing input was peripheral blood mononuclear cells (PBMCs). The V call is TRBV6-5, the J call TRBJ1-1; the match to TRBD1 covers 7 bases. The receptor's source is a human donor with classical Hodgkin lymphoma. DNA for the CDR3: TGTGCCAGCAGTCCAATCGGGACAGAACACACTGAAGCTTTCTTT. Its protein product is CASSPIGTEHTEAFF.